Shown below are 22 T cell receptor beta chains from a single sample sequenced in a study of siplizumab effects on memory and regulatory T cells. Some clones are missing from TCRdb's copy, which holds only in-frame ones; the method was immunoSEQ multiplex PCR. This table holds some 100,000 clones, approximately 90% found once. Input material: Tregs sorted from blood. The receptors were sampled from a human donor in good health.

This sequence joins TRBV7-6 and TRBJ2-1, with D unresolved. The CDR3 is 14 amino acids. V was pared by 2 bases and J by 6 bases, with 11 bases between. Germline CDR1 is SGHVS and CDR2 is FNYEAQ. The CDR3 DNA sequence: TGTGCCAGCAGCTTATGGAAAGGCCCCAATGAGCAGTTCTTC. Translated, it gives CASSLWKGPNEQFF.

The rearrangement links TRBV2 to TRBJ1-1, with D unclear. Germline V gene sequence: CDR1 SNHLY, CDR2 FYNNEI. Deletions cut 2 bases from V and 4 bases from J, with 11 bases between. The CDR3 length is 14 residues. The CDR3 protein is CASSERVRSTEAFF. CDR3 in DNA: TGTGCCAGCAGTGAAAGGGTTCGTTCCACTGAAGCTTTCTTT.

This CDR3 reads CASSVKAGSPYEQYF. CDR3 coding DNA: TGTGCCAGCAGCGTAAAAGCGGGGTCTCCCTACGAGCAGTACTTC. The J gene is TRBJ2-7, the V gene TRBV9; the match to TRBD2 covers 7 bases. The CDR3 extends over 15 amino acids. V gave up 1 base and J gave up 2 bases; unmatched junction bases: 6. Germline V gene lookup returns CDR1 SGDLS and CDR2 YYNGEE.

The V gene is TRBV14, the J gene TRBJ2-7; the D is unclear. This CDR3 spans 13 amino acids. CDR1 SGHDN and CDR2 FVKESK come from the germline V gene. V was cut by 1 base and J by 3 bases, with 7 bases left in between. The CDR3 here is CASSQGRVYEQYF. The CDR3 DNA reads TGTGCCAGCAGCCAAGGCCGAGTCTACGAGCAGTACTTC.

A note on this clone: The junction shows a germline mismatch at one end, possibly a read error. V and J are TRBV6-5 and TRBJ2-3, with TRBD2 matching over 9 bases. Germline values: CDR1 MNHEY, CDR2 SVGAGI. The CDR3 length is 13 residues. This chain's CDR3 is CASSYSDRTSELF. Written as DNA, the CDR3 is TGTGCCAGCAGTTACTCTGATAGGACTAGCGAGCTTTTT.

The chain combines TRBV5-8 with TRBJ2-5; a weak D match, TRBD1 (8 bases). Germline V gene data show CDR1 as SGHTS and CDR2 as YDEGEE. V shed 5 bases and J shed 5 bases, with 16 bases lying between them. The CDR3 covers 14 residues. The CDR3 spells CASRRQGRGETQYF. In DNA, the CDR3 is TGTGCCAGCAGGAGACAGGGGAGGGGCGAGACCCAGTACTTC.

This clone was observed a few times. The V gene is TRBV29-1, the J gene TRBJ2-1; no clear D gene. The CDR3 totals 12 residues. Trimming took off 6 bases at V and 6 bases at J, with 12 bases between the two ends. CDR1 and CDR2 (germline): SQVTM, ANQGSEA. DNA of the CDR3: TGCAGCGTCAGACCTGCCCCCAATGAGCAGTTCTTC. Translated: CSVRPAPNEQFF.

The V gene is TRBV19, the J gene TRBJ1-5; 7 bases agree with TRBD1. Germline V gene sequence: CDR1 LNHDA, CDR2 SQIVND (reference sequence). The CDR3 extends over 16 amino acids. The ends lost 3 bases at V and 7 bases at J; junction bases unmatched: 12. CDR3 sequence: CASSISPGGMAQPQHF. The CDR3 DNA follows: TGTGCCAGTAGTATTTCCCCAGGGGGAATGGCCCAGCCCCAGCATTTT.

The chain combines TRBV6-5 with TRBJ2-1; no definite D call. Germline lookup yields CDR1 MNHEY and CDR2 SVGAGI. The germline V and J ends were trimmed by 0 bases and 5 bases, with 8 bases remaining between them. This CDR3 has 14 amino acids. In DNA form, the CDR3 reads TGTGCCAGCAGTTACTCGACACAGAACAATGAGCAGTTCTTC. The encoded protein is CASSYSTQNNEQFF.

The sample holds one count of this clone. The chain has TRBV28 and TRBJ2-7; a possible D gene is TRBD1 (6 bases). Trimming left V 5 bases short and J 2 bases short, with 10 bases between. The CDR3 runs 13 residues. Germline loops: CDR1 MDHEN, CDR2 SYDVKM. CDR3 region: CASSRWDTYEQYF. The CDR3 bases are TGTGCCAGCAGTAGATGGGACACCTACGAGCAGTACTTC.

The chain links TRBV19 to TRBJ2-1, with D maybe TRBD2 (5 bases). CDR3 length equals 16 residues. Germline V gene data show CDR1 as LNHDA and CDR2 as SQIVND (reference sequence). Trimming removed 2 bases at V and 0 bases at J, with 11 bases between. CDR3 protein: CASSIRRVSSYNEQFF. The CDR3 region has the DNA TGTGCCAGTAGTATAAGGCGGGTAAGCTCCTACAATGAGCAGTTCTTC.

The chain joins TRBV30 to TRBJ1-2; TRBD1 matches 7 bases. The CDR3 is 14 amino acids. Trimming at V came to 4 bases and at J to 1 base, leaving 6 bases not matched to a gene. Per germline, CDR1 GTSNPN and CDR2 SVGIG (reference sequence). CDR3 protein: CAWTVTGYNYGYTF. Here the CDR3 DNA reads TGTGCCTGGACAGTGACAGGGTATAACTATGGCTACACCTTC.

The V call is TRBV5-4, the J call TRBJ1-2; D is perhaps TRBD1 (5 bases). V dropped 1 base and J dropped 6 bases, with 13 bases sitting between them. Germline V gene data show CDR1 as SGHNT and CDR2 as YYREEE (reference sequence). The CDR3 sequence is 14 residues long. In nucleotides, the CDR3 is TGTGCCAGCAGCTTGATTAGTCTGGGGCATGGCTACACCTTC. This codes for CASSLISLGHGYTF.

The chain uses TRBV2 and TRBJ2-1; TRBD2 is a possible D gene (5 bases). CDR3 length equals 12 residues. The V and J ends lost 5 bases and 10 bases respectively, with 12 bases between them. Per the germline V gene, CDR1 is SNHLY and CDR2 is FYNNEI. CDR3 coding DNA: TGTGCCAGCAGTCCCAGTCGGGGAGAGCAGTTCTTC. Protein product: CASSPSRGEQFF. The entire variable domain, with the rest obtained from reference TRBV2 and TRBJ2-1, is as follows: EPEVTQTPSHQVTQMGQEVILRCVPISNHLYFYWYRQILGQKVEFLVSFYNNEISEKSEIFDDQFSVERPDGSNFTLKIRSTKLEDSAMYFCASSPSRGEQFFGPGTRLTVL.

The V gene is TRBV29-1, the J gene TRBJ2-1; 8 bases match TRBD1. Germline CDR1 SQVTM, CDR2 ANQGSEA. Losses at the gene ends were 0 bases for V and 3 bases for J; bases not matched to a gene: 10. CDR3 length equals 17 residues. CDR3 region: CSVEDLDRGLYYNEQFF. In DNA, the CDR3 is TGCAGCGTTGAAGACCTCGACAGGGGACTGTACTACAATGAGCAGTTCTTC.

The rearrangement uses TRBV14 and TRBJ2-7, with TRBD1 as a possible D gene (5 bases). This CDR3 spans 12 amino acids. Germline V gives CDR1 SGHDN, CDR2 FVKESK. V gave up 6 bases and J gave up 5 bases, with 11 bases separating them. In DNA, the CDR3 is TGTGCCAGCAGTCTAGTAGGGGACGAGCAGTACTTC. This translates into CASSLVGDEQYF.

The V call is TRBV30, the J call TRBJ2-2; D might be TRBD2 (5 bases). The CDR3 sequence is 14 residues long. From germline, CDR1 is GTSNPN and CDR2 SVGIG (reference sequence). V lost 3 bases and J lost 0, with 8 bases in between. CDR3 coding DNA: TGTGCCTGGAGATCAGCGGCGAACACCGGGGAGCTGTTTTTT. This codes for CAWRSAANTGELFF.

J is TRBJ2-3 and V is TRBV28, with D perhaps TRBD2 (6 bases). Trimming cost V 1 base and J 4 bases, with 9 bases left between them. The germline gives CDR1 MDHEN, CDR2 SYDVKM. The CDR3 covers 14 residues. CDR3 loop: CASSLYPGADTQYF. The CDR3 nucleotides read TGTGCCAGCAGTTTATATCCGGGGGCAGATACGCAGTATTTT.

The chain couples TRBV15 to TRBJ2-3, with a weak D call TRBD2 (5 bases). Germline V lookup: CDR1 LNHNV, CDR2 YYDKDF (reference sequence). Trimming shortened V by 0 bases and J by 6 bases, and 10 bases separated the two germline ends. The CDR3 spans 14 residues. The CDR3 here is CATSRDPGSDTQYF. CDR3 DNA: TGTGCCACCAGCAGAGATCCGGGATCGGATACGCAGTATTTT.

The chain links TRBV10-3 to TRBJ1-1; a weak D match, TRBD1 (5 bases). This CDR3 contains 13 residues. Germline CDR1 reads ENHRY; CDR2 reads SYGVKD. Trimming took off 3 bases at V and 10 bases at J, with 15 bases between the two ends. CDR3 DNA sequence: TGTGCCATCAGTGAAGTAGATTCGGGGGGAGCTTTCTTT. This codes for CAISEVDSGGAFF.

This chain joins TRBV28 and TRBJ2-5, with a tentative D call TRBD2 (7 bases). The J call is in doubt because the DNA end fits TRBJ2-7 better. In germline, CDR1 is MDHEN, CDR2 SYDVKM. This CDR3 has 17 amino acids. The CDR3: CASSRSFGGGSSYEQYF. The CDR3 DNA follows: TGTGCCAGCAGCCGAAGTTTTGGGGGCGGGAGCTCCTACGAGCAGTACTTC.

The V and J genes are TRBV5-4 and TRBJ2-1; D ambiguous. This CDR3 comprises 12 residues. Trimming pared 0 bases from V and 7 bases from J, leaving 5 bases between. The germline gives CDR1 SGHNT, CDR2 YYREEE (reference sequence). The CDR3 here is CASSLVRNEQFF. The CDR3 coding sequence is TGTGCCAGCAGCTTGGTTAGGAATGAGCAGTTCTTC.